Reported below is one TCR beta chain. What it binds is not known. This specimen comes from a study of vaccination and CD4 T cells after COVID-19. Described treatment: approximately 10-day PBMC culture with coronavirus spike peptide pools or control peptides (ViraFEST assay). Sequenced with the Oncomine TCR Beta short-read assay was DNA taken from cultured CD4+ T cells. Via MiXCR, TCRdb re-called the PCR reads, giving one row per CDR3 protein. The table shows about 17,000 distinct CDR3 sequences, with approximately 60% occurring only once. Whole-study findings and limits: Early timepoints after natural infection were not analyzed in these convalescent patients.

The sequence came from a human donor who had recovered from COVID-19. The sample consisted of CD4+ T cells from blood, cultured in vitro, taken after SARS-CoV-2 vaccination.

CDR3 sequence: CATSVIRPTGETQYF. The DNA of the CDR3 is TGTGCCACCAGCGTGATCCGACCCACAGGGGAGACCCAGTACTTC. The V gene is TRBV15, the J gene TRBJ2-5; D might be TRBD1 (6 bases). The CDR3 consists of 15 residues. V was pared by 5 bases and J by 5 bases, with 18 bases between. CDR1 is LNHNV, CDR2 YYDKDF, per germline (reference sequence).